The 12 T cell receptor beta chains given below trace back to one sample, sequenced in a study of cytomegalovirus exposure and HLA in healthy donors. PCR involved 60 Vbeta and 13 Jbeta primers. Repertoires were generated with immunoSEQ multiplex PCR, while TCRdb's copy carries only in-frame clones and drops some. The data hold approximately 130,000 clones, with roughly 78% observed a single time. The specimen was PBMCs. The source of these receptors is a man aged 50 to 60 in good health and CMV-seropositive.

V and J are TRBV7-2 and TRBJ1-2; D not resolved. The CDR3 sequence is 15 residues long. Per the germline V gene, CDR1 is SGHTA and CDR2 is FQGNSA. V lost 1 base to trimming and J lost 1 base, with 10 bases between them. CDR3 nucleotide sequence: TGTGCCAGCAGCTTAGGATCCGCAGTTAACTATGGCTACACCTTC. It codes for CASSLGSAVNYGYTF.

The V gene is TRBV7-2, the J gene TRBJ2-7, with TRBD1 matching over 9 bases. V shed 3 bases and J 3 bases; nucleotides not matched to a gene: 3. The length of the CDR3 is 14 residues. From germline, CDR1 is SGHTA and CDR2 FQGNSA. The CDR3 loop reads CASSFRQGVYEQYF. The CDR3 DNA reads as TGTGCCAGCAGCTTCCGACAGGGGGTCTACGAGCAGTACTTC.

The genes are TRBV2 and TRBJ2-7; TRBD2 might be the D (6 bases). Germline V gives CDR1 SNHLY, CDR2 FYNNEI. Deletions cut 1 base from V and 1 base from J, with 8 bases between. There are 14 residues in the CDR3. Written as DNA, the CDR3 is TGTGCCAGCAGTGAAGGGGACTTATCCTACGAGCAGTACTTC. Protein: CASSEGDLSYEQYF. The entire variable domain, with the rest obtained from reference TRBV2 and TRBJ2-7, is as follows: EPEVTQTPSHQVTQMGQEVILRCVPISNHLYFYWYRQILGQKVEFLVSFYNNEISEKSEIFDDQFSVERPDGSNFTLKIRSTKLEDSAMYFCASSEGDLSYEQYFGPGTRLTVT.

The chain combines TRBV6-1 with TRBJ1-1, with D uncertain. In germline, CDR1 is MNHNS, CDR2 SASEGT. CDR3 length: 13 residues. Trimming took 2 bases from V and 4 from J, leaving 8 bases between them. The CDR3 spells CASSEYRGTEAFF. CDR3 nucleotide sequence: TGTGCCAGCAGTGAATATCGGGGCACTGAAGCTTTCTTT.

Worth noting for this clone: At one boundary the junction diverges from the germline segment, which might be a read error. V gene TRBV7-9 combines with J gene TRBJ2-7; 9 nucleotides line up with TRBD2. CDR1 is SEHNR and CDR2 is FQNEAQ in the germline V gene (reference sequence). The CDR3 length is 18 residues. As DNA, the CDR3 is TGTTCCAGCAGCTTAGATCGGGCGGGAGGGCTTCTGGGGGACGAGCAGTACTTC. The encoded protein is CSSSLDRAGGLLGDEQYF.

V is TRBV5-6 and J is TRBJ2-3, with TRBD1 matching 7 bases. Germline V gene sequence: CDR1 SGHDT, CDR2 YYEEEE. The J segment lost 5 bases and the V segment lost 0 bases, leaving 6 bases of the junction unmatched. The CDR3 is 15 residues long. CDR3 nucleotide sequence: TGTGCCAGCAGCTTGGTCGGGACAGCTGAAGATACGCAGTATTTT. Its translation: CASSLVGTAEDTQYF. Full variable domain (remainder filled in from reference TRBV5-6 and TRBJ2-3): DAGVTQSPTHLIKTRGQQVTLRCSPKSGHDTVSWYQQALGQGPQFIFQYYEEEERQRGNFPDRFSGHQFPNYSSELNVNALLLGDSALYLCASSLVGTAEDTQYFGPGTRLTVL.

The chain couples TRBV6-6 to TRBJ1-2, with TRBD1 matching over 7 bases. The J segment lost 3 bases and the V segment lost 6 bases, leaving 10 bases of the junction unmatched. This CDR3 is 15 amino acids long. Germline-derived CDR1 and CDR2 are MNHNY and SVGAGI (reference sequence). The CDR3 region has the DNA TGTGCCAGCAGGCCACAGGGGAGGAACGACTATGGCTACACCTTC. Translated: CASRPQGRNDYGYTF.

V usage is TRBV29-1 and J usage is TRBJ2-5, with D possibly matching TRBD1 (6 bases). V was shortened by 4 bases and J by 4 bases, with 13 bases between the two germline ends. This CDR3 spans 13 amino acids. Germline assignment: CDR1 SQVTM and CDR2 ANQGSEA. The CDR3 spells CSVALRQVETQYF. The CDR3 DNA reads TGCAGCGTTGCACTTAGACAGGTAGAGACCCAGTACTTC.

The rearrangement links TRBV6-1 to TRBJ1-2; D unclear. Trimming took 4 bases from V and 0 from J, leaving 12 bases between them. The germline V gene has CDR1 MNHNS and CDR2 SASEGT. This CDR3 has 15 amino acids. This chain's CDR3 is CASSARSTPNYGYTF. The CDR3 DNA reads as TGTGCCAGCAGTGCCCGGTCGACACCTAACTATGGCTACACCTTC.

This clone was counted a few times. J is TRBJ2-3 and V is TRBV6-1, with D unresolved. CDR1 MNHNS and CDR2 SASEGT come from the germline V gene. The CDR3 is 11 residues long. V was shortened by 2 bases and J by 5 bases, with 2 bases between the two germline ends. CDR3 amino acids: CASSERDTQYF. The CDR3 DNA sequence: TGTGCCAGCAGTGAACGAGATACGCAGTATTTT.

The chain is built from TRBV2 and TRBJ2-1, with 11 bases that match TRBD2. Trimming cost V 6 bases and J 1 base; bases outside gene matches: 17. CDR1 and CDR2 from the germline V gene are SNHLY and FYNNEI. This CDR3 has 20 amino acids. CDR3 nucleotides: TGTGCCAGCAGCGTGAACGCCTTGGGGACTAGCGGAAAATCCTACAATGAGCAGTTCTTC. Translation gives CASSVNALGTSGKSYNEQFF.

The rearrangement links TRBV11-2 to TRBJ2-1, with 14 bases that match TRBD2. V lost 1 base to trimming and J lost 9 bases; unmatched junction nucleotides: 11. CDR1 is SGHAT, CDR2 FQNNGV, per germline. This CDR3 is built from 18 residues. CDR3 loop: CASSLASGTSGRGGEQFF. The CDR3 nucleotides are TGTGCCAGCAGCTTAGCCTCTGGGACTAGCGGGAGAGGGGGTGAGCAGTTCTTC. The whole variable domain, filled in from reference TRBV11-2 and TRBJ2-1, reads EAGVAQSPRYKIIEKRQSVAFWCNPISGHATLYWYQQILGQGPKLLIQFQNNGVVDDSQLPKDRFSAERLKGVDSTLKIQPAKLEDSAVYLCASSLASGTSGRGGEQFFGPGTRLTVL.